Below, one T cell receptor (beta chain) is given with its context. The antigen remains unidentified. Purity above 95% was achieved in all sorted populations. This specimen belongs to a study of beta chain features in type 1 diabetes. Study results and caveats: TCRB CDR3s from Type 1 diabetes patients were moderately but significantly shorter in all four CD4+ subsets. The naive, central memory and Treg TCRB repertoires looked more alike in patients than they did in healthy donors. In type 1 diabetes patients, VDJ junctions had fewer insertions; deletions at these junctions were more frequent.

Every isolated RNA sample was fully reverse transcribed, so sequencing captured expressed TCRB transcripts. Using immunoSEQ multiplex PCR, the repertoire was profiled, and TCRdb retains in-frame clones only, with some absent. This table has about 160,000 clones, 8% to 9.5% appearing once. CDR3 length equals 14 residues. Trimming pared 4 bases from V and 0 bases from J, leaving 10 bases between. The germline V gene has CDR1 MGHRA and CDR2 YSYEKL. The J gene is TRBJ2-7, the V gene TRBV4-1; a possible D gene is TRBD1 (6 bases). The sample was central memory CD4+ T cells from blood. The receptor was derived from a woman younger than 35 with type 1 diabetes. The CDR3 protein is CASSRDRNSYEQYF. CDR3 nucleotides: TGCGCCAGCAGCCGCGACAGGAACTCCTACGAGCAGTACTTC.